Given below is one T cell receptor (beta chain) in context. These data come from a study of blood T cell repertoires in COVID-19. Data came from immunoSEQ multiplex PCR; TCRdb stores just in-frame clones and leaves some out. This table holds about 170,000 clones, roughly 80% found once. This sequence was found in a woman over 75 with COVID-19, enrolled during active disease. Sequences were obtained from peripheral blood.

The CDR3 is CASSFGDAGNEKLFF. DNA for the CDR3: TGCGCCAGCAGCTTCGGGGACGCGGGGAATGAAAAACTGTTTTTT. The chain links TRBV5-1 to TRBJ1-4; weak D call: TRBD1 (5 bases). The CDR3 consists of 15 residues. Germline assignment: CDR1 SGHRS and CDR2 YFSETQ. V was cut by 2 bases and J by 5 bases, with 13 bases left in between. Drawing the rest from reference TRBV5-1 and TRBJ1-4, the complete variable domain is KAGVTQTPRYLIKTRGQQVTLSCSPISGHRSVSWYQQTPGQGLQFLFEYFSETQRNKGNFPGRFSGRQFSNSRSEMNVSTLELGDSALYLCASSFGDAGNEKLFFGSGTQLSVL.